Shown below are 24 T cell receptor beta chains from a single sample sequenced in a study of blood T cell repertoires in COVID-19. The data were produced by immunoSEQ multiplex PCR, yet TCRdb's version contains in-frame clones alone and is incomplete. The sample lists around 420,000 clones, nearly 90% occurring once. The specimen sequenced was PBMCs or T cells enriched from blood (not recorded which). The receptors were gathered from a woman aged 40 to 50 with acute COVID-19.

The sample holds one count of this clone. The CDR3 reads CASSSRDRREETQYF. CDR3 nucleotides: TGTGCCAGCAGCTCCCGGGACAGAAGAGAGGAGACCCAGTACTTC. The chain joins TRBV7-9 to TRBJ2-5; 7 nucleotides agree with TRBD1. The trim removed 4 bases at V and 5 bases at J, leaving 10 bases unmatched. The CDR3 length is 15 residues. CDR1 is SEHNR and CDR2 is FQNEAQ in the germline V gene (reference sequence).

The J gene is TRBJ2-7, the V gene TRBV6-5; 7 nucleotides line up with TRBD1. Germline assignment: CDR1 MNHEY and CDR2 SVGAGI. CDR3 size: 14 residues. After removal of 6 bases from V and 6 bases from J, the junction contained 11 bases not matched to a gene. Written as DNA, the CDR3 is TGTGCCAGCAGCAGACTACAGACAGGGTTCGAGCAGTACTTC. Its protein product is CASSRLQTGFEQYF.

This clone was counted once. J is TRBJ1-5 and V is TRBV6-4; no definite D call. CDR3 length equals 13 residues. Trimming took 0 bases from V and 4 from J, leaving 4 bases between them. From germline, CDR1 is MRHNA and CDR2 SNTAGT. The CDR3 is CASSDSLNQPQHF. The CDR3 DNA sequence: TGTGCCAGCAGTGACTCCCTAAATCAGCCCCAGCATTTT.

Concerning this clone itself: The same CDR3 can be traced to other DNA sequences in this sample. The chain combines TRBV27 with TRBJ1-6, with D unclear. The CDR3 loop spans 12 amino acids. Germline CDR1 MNHEY, CDR2 SMNVEV (reference sequence). Trimming shortened V by 6 bases and J by 7 bases, and 7 bases separated the two germline ends. CDR3 region: CASSFSNSPLHF. CDR3 nucleotides: TGTGCCAGCAGCTTCTCCAATTCACCCCTCCACTTT.

The chain uses TRBV6-5 and TRBJ1-2, with a possible D match to TRBD1 (6 bases). Germline V gene sequence: CDR1 MNHEY, CDR2 SVGAGI. This CDR3 is built from 13 residues. V lost 5 bases and J lost 4, with 11 bases in between. The CDR3 spells CASSPTGFYGYTF. Written as DNA, the CDR3 is TGTGCCAGCAGTCCTACAGGGTTCTATGGCTACACCTTC.

The rearrangement joins TRBV18 to TRBJ2-7; 7 bases are a match to TRBD1. Trimming cost V 0 bases and J 0 bases; bases outside gene matches: 2. Germline assignment: CDR1 KGHSH and CDR2 LQKENI. The CDR3 sequence is 15 residues long. The CDR3 DNA is TGTGCCAGCTCACCACCGAACAGGGGCTCCTACGAGCAGTACTTC. This sequence encodes CASSPPNRGSYEQYF.

The chain recombines TRBV2 with TRBJ2-5, with 11 bases fitting TRBD2. The CDR3 loop spans 15 amino acids. V was clipped by 8 bases and J by 7 bases; unmatched bases: 12. Germline CDR1 reads SNHLY; CDR2 reads FYNNEI. The CDR3 loop reads CASSPSGGPKGTQYF. Here the CDR3 DNA reads TGTGCCAGCTCCCCTAGCGGGGGGCCCAAGGGGACCCAGTACTTC.

V gene TRBV30 combines with J gene TRBJ1-2, with a weak D call TRBD1 (5 bases). V lost 5 bases and J 6 bases, leaving 10 bases between the germline ends. Looked up from germline, CDR1 is GTSNPN and CDR2 is SVGIG (reference sequence). CDR3 length equals 11 residues. Here the CDR3 reads CAWVGRDGYTF. DNA of the CDR3: TGTGCCTGGGTGGGCAGGGATGGCTACACCTTC.

The chain has TRBV2 and TRBJ1-2, with a tentative D call TRBD1 (5 bases). V was trimmed by 3 bases and J by 3 bases, leaving 14 bases between them. This CDR3 region has 15 residues. In germline, CDR1 is SNHLY, CDR2 FYNNEI. CDR3 sequence reads: CASSDLQAVYYGYTF. In nucleotides, the CDR3 is TGTGCCAGCAGTGATCTACAGGCCGTCTACTATGGCTACACCTTC.

Regarding this clone: The identical CDR3 is also encoded by other nucleotide sequences in the sample. The chain employs TRBV15 and TRBJ2-7; D gene unclear. CDR1 LNHNV and CDR2 YYDKDF come from the germline V gene (reference sequence). The CDR3 consists of 14 residues. The V end was cut by 0 bases, the J end by 3 bases, with 9 bases between. CDR3 sequence reads: CATSRDRVGYEQYF. In DNA form, the CDR3 reads TGTGCCACCAGCAGAGACCGGGTTGGCTACGAGCAGTACTTC.

This chain connects TRBV10-3 to TRBJ1-5; 7 nucleotides agree with TRBD1. Germline V gene lookup returns CDR1 ENHRY and CDR2 SYGVKD. The CDR3 contains 14 residues. With V trimmed by 8 bases and J by 3 bases, 7 bases remained unmatched. CDR3 bases: TGTGCCATCGCGGACAGGACCACCAATCAGCCCCAGCATTTT. Translation: CAIADRTTNQPQHF.

This sequence joins TRBV10-2 and TRBJ1-6; D uncertain. The CDR3 has 14 amino acids. CDR1 and CDR2 from the germline V gene are WSHSY and SAAADI. Trimming shortened V by 6 bases and J by 10 bases, and 16 bases separated the two germline ends. CDR3 residues: CASSPPGGRSPLHF. The CDR3 DNA sequence: TGCGCCAGCAGCCCCCCCGGAGGGAGGTCACCCCTCCACTTT.

The count of this clone is one. The chain couples TRBV6-2 or TRBV6-3 to TRBJ2-1; D not resolved. In germline, CDR1 is MNHEY, CDR2 SVGEGT. Deletions cut 2 bases from V and 1 base from J, with 6 bases between. This CDR3 contains 14 residues. The CDR3 DNA reads as TGTGCCAGCAGTTACAGCAGGTCCTACAATGAGCAGTTCTTC. It codes for CASSYSRSYNEQFF.

The gene calls are TRBV6-6 and TRBJ2-1; 12 bases agree with TRBD1. V was pared by 0 bases and J by 9 bases, with 6 bases of the junction left unmatched. In germline, CDR1 is MNHNY, CDR2 SVGAGI (reference sequence). This CDR3 region has 16 residues. The DNA for the CDR3 is TGTGCCAGCAGTTACTCGATGGGACAGGGGGCGGGTGAGCAGTTCTTC. It specifies CASSYSMGQGAGEQFF.

The rearrangement uses TRBV10-3 and TRBJ2-7; D gene uncertain. V was clipped by 4 bases and J by 2 bases, with 9 bases between them. Germline V gene lookup returns CDR1 ENHRY and CDR2 SYGVKD. This CDR3 spans 13 amino acids. CDR3 protein: CAISVQAPYEQYF. CDR3 DNA sequence: TGTGCCATCAGTGTGCAGGCGCCCTACGAGCAGTACTTC.

The gene calls are TRBV7-6 and TRBJ1-4; 9 bases line up with TRBD1. The CDR3 length is 15 residues. Unmatched junction bases numbered 7, after V lost 5 bases and J lost 6 bases. Germline V gene lookup returns CDR1 SGHVS and CDR2 FNYEAQ. The CDR3 here is CASSPGQGFDEKLFF. CDR3 DNA: TGTGCCAGCAGCCCAGGACAGGGGTTCGATGAAAAACTGTTTTTT.

The chain uses TRBV4-1 and TRBJ1-6; possible D gene TRBD1, 5 bases. The CDR3 has 16 residues. Per the germline V gene, CDR1 is MGHRA and CDR2 is YSYEKL. V lost 4 bases and J lost 10, with 20 bases in between. The CDR3 bases are TGCGCCAGCAGCCTGCTGACAGACAGAATTGGATCACCCCTCCACTTT. Protein product: CASSLLTDRIGSPLHF.

V and J are TRBV7-6 and TRBJ2-1, with D maybe TRBD2 (6 bases). Germline CDR1 reads SGHVS; CDR2 reads FNYEAQ. The CDR3 runs to 14 residues. V gave up 1 base and J gave up 9 bases, with 13 bases separating them. The CDR3 is CASSLGGVKGEQFF. In DNA, the CDR3 is TGTGCCAGCAGCTTAGGCGGGGTCAAGGGTGAGCAGTTCTTC.

This clone was seen a few times. CDR3 nucleotide sequence: TGTGCCAGCAGCATACCCGGGACAGGGATCGTGGGCTACACCTTC. It is translated as CASSIPGTGIVGYTF. This chain uses TRBV7-9 with TRBJ1-2, with TRBD1 identical over 9 bases. The length of the CDR3 is 15 residues. Trimming cost V 5 bases and J 8 bases; bases outside gene matches: 12. The germline V gene has CDR1 SEHNR and CDR2 FQNEAQ (reference sequence).

This sequence joins TRBV3-1 (or the pseudogene TRBV3-2) and TRBJ2-5; maybe TRBD2 (5 bases). CDR3 length: 14 amino acids. CDR1 and CDR2 (germline): LGHDT, YNNKEL (reference sequence). Trimming removed 1 base at V and 3 bases at J, with 9 bases between. CDR3 sequence: CASSQGTPKETQYF. In DNA form, the CDR3 reads TGTGCCAGCAGCCAAGGGACTCCTAAAGAGACCCAGTACTTC.

The V call is TRBV5-1, the J call TRBJ1-1; no firm D call. The CDR3 spans 15 residues. Germline V gene sequence: CDR1 SGHRS, CDR2 YFSETQ. V was cut by 1 base and J by 0 bases, with 10 bases left in between. CDR3 region: CASSLYGGLNTEAFF. The CDR3 DNA is TGCGCCAGCAGCTTGTATGGAGGGTTGAACACTGAAGCTTTCTTT.

The chain has TRBV11-3 and TRBJ2-3; 7 positions match TRBD2. Trimming at V came to 5 bases and at J to 6 bases, leaving 8 bases not matched to a gene. CDR3 size: 14 residues. The germline gives CDR1 SGHNT, CDR2 YENEEA. CDR3 sequence reads: CASSNKHGGDTQYF. CDR3 DNA: TGTGCCAGCAGCAATAAGCACGGGGGGGATACGCAGTATTTT. The whole variable domain, remainder taken from reference TRBV11-3 and TRBJ2-3, is EAGVVQSPRYKIIEKKQPVAFWCNPISGHNTLYWYLQNLGQGPELLIRYENEEAVDDSQLPKDRFSAERLKGVDSTLKIQPAELGDSAVYLCASSNKHGGDTQYFGPGTRLTVL.

J is TRBJ2-3 and V is TRBV30, with D tentatively TRBD1 (6 bases). CDR1 and CDR2 (germline): GTSNPN, SVGIG (reference sequence). This CDR3 region has 13 residues. V gave up 4 bases and J gave up 2 bases, with 10 bases separating them. CDR3 sequence (DNA): TGTGCCTGGAACAGGGAATACACAGATACGCAGTATTTT. It encodes CAWNREYTDTQYF.

The chain recombines TRBV10-3 with TRBJ2-7; 9 bases align to TRBD2. This CDR3 region has 15 residues. Germline V gene lookup returns CDR1 ENHRY and CDR2 SYGVKD. V lost 6 bases and J lost 5; bases outside the gene matches: 11. The DNA for the CDR3 is TGTGCCATCAGACCTTCCGGGACTAGCATTCACGAGCAGTACTTC. It encodes CAIRPSGTSIHEQYF.